This paragraph reports one TCR beta chain. Germline-derived CDR1 and CDR2 are MNHEY and SVGAGI. This CDR3 is built from 13 residues. Trimming stripped 5 bases from V and 8 bases from J, with 13 bases between. This sample is part of a study of shared clonotypes between healthy human individuals. Evenly divided among several immunoSEQ plates was the genomic DNA of each subset. The table came from immunoSEQ multiplex PCR; TCRdb's copy has only in-frame clones and leaves some out. This table has 1,100,000 or so clones, around 78% appearing once. Material: memory CD4+ T cells from PBMCs. This sample's subset: CD45RA-negative fraction. The clonotype was recovered from a man aged 18 to 29 in good health. Some clones in this sample may be carry-over from other donors' samples. This sequence joins TRBV6-5 and TRBJ1-3; the D gene is possibly TRBD1 (5 bases). The CDR3 DNA follows: TGTGCCAGCAGTGCCGGGACCGGTGACACCATATATTTT. Its protein product is CASSAGTGDTIYF.